This TCR beta chain was recorded in a study of shared clonotypes between healthy human individuals. Overall study findings and caveats: Incompleteness in sorted-subset sequencing, despite large depth, was shown by rarefaction.

V lost 0 bases and J 5 bases, leaving 7 bases between the germline ends. The CDR3 extends over 13 amino acids. Germline values: CDR1 WNHNN, CDR2 SYGVQD (reference sequence). Of note for this clone: Its antigen is currently unknown.

Profiling relied on immunoSEQ multiplex PCR, and the TCRdb table lists in-frame clones only, not all of them. The table lists about 1.5 million clones, roughly 96% of them singletons. The sequence came from a man under 40 in good health. The sequencing input was naive CD4+ T cells sorted from blood. Described subset: CD45RA+ positively selected. The rearrangement uses TRBV10-1 and TRBJ2-5; maybe TRBD2 (5 bases). This CDR3 is CASSESRAETQYF. CDR3 nucleotides: TGCGCCAGCAGTGAGTCGAGGGCGGAGACCCAGTACTTC.